The 24 T cell receptor beta chains given below trace back to one sample, sequenced in a study of blood T cell repertoires in COVID-19. TCRdb's table, derived via immunoSEQ multiplex PCR, lists solely in-frame clones and lacks some. Here the sample spans 150,000 to 200,000 clones, roughly 86% being singletons. The sequencing input was PBMCs or T cells enriched from blood (not recorded which). These receptors originate from a woman aged 30 to 39 who had recovered from COVID-19.

V usage is TRBV2 and J usage is TRBJ2-2; 8 bases are a match to TRBD1. The CDR3 is made up of 14 amino acids. The V gene's germline CDR1 is SNHLY and CDR2 FYNNEI. V trimming: 4 bases; J trimming: 5 bases; junction bases outside the gene matches: 3. Here the CDR3 reads CASSGQGRTGELFF. The CDR3 DNA follows: TGTGCCAGCAGTGGACAGGGGCGAACCGGGGAGCTGTTTTTT.

The genes are TRBV11-2 and TRBJ2-7; possibly TRBD2 for D (6 bases). CDR1 is SGHAT and CDR2 is FQNNGV in the germline V gene. The CDR3 is made up of 11 amino acids. Trimming left V 4 bases short and J 7 bases short, with 8 bases between. DNA of the CDR3: TGTGCCAGCAGCTATGGGAGGGAGCAGTACTTC. This translates into CASSYGREQYF.

This chain connects TRBV14 to TRBJ1-1; TRBD1 matches at 8 bases. With 2 bases clipped from V and 3 bases from J, the junction kept 8 bases outside the gene matches. Looked up from germline, CDR1 is SGHDN and CDR2 is FVKESK. The CDR3 extends over 16 amino acids. The DNA of the CDR3 is TGTGCCAGCAGCCAAATGACAGGGGCAGGGGACACTGAAGCTTTCTTT. This translates into CASSQMTGAGDTEAFF.

The genes are TRBV5-6 and TRBJ2-7; the D is unclear. V was clipped by 2 bases and J by 2 bases, with 14 bases between them. CDR3 length: 15 residues. Germline-derived CDR1 and CDR2 are SGHDT and YYEEEE. The CDR3 is CASSLFGVEPYEQYF. The CDR3 nucleotides are TGTGCCAGCAGCTTATTTGGAGTAGAACCCTACGAGCAGTACTTC.

The count of this clone is one. CDR3 DNA sequence: TGTGCCAGCTCCCGGGACAGGGGATTCAATGAGCAGTTCTTC. This gives the protein CASSRDRGFNEQFF. The chain has TRBV18 and TRBJ2-1; 10 bases match TRBD1. J was trimmed by 6 bases and V by 6 bases; bases with no gene match: 5. Germline CDR1 is KGHSH and CDR2 is LQKENI. The CDR3 covers 14 residues.

V usage is TRBV19 and J usage is TRBJ2-2; D gene ambiguous. Looked up from germline, CDR1 is LNHDA and CDR2 is SQIVND (reference sequence). This CDR3 spans 13 amino acids. Trimming took 6 bases from V and 4 from J, leaving 9 bases between them. Here the CDR3 reads CASRVDSTGELFF. CDR3 bases: TGTGCCAGTAGGGTCGATAGCACCGGGGAGCTGTTTTTT. Supplemented by reference TRBV19 and TRBJ2-2, the full variable domain reads DGGITQSPKYLFRKEGQNVTLSCEQNLNHDAMYWYRQDPGQGLRLIYYSQIVNDFQKGDIAEGYSVSREKKESFPLTVTSAQKNPTAFYLCASRVDSTGELFFGEGSRLTVL.

The gene calls are TRBV2 and TRBJ2-7; 14 bases are shared with TRBD2. CDR3 length: 13 residues. Trimming removed 10 bases from V and 4 bases from J; junction bases left unmatched: 3. Per the germline V gene, CDR1 is SNHLY and CDR2 is FYNNEI. The CDR3 DNA reads as TGTGCCAAGGGACTAGCGGGAGCGTACGAGCAGTACTTC. Translating it yields CAKGLAGAYEQYF.

V is TRBV10-3 and J is TRBJ2-7; D not certain. Germline V gene sequence: CDR1 ENHRY, CDR2 SYGVKD. V was trimmed by 0 bases and J by 7 bases, leaving 10 bases between them. The CDR3 length is 13 residues. As DNA, the CDR3 is TGTGCCATCAGTGAGTCGCTCCCTAGGGAGCAGTACTTC. Translating gives CAISESLPREQYF.

The V and J genes are TRBV6-1 and TRBJ2-7; possible D gene TRBD1, 6 bases. Germline values: CDR1 MNHNS, CDR2 SASEGT. V lost 0 bases, J lost 3 bases, and 18 bases lay in between. This CDR3 contains 17 residues. CDR3 sequence reads: CASSEALPEQGGYEQYF. The CDR3 DNA is TGTGCCAGCAGTGAAGCTCTTCCCGAACAGGGCGGCTACGAGCAGTACTTC.

This chain uses TRBV7-8 with TRBJ2-4, with 12 bases that match TRBD2. With 5 bases clipped from V and 8 bases from J, the junction kept 10 bases outside the gene matches. Germline V lookup: CDR1 SGHVS, CDR2 FQNEAQ. The CDR3 covers 16 residues. The CDR3 DNA follows: TGTGCCAGCAGCCCTTACCGACTAGCGGGAGAGGACATTCAGTACTTC. Its translation is CASSPYRLAGEDIQYF.

V is TRBV5-6 and J is TRBJ2-7; the D gene is possibly TRBD2 (6 bases). The CDR3 covers 14 residues. With 4 bases removed from V and 4 bases from J, the gap between germline ends came to 15 bases. The germline CDR1 and CDR2 sequences are SGHDT and YYEEEE. The CDR3 nucleotides read TGTGCCAGCAGCGAGGGACTGGAACCGTACGAGCAGTACTTC. Translated, it gives CASSEGLEPYEQYF.

The genes are TRBV5-1 and TRBJ1-1, with D possibly being TRBD1 (5 bases). Germline CDR1 SGHRS, CDR2 YFSETQ. Trimming took off 4 bases at V and 2 bases at J, with 15 bases between the two ends. This CDR3 is 15 amino acids long. CDR3 DNA sequence: TGCGCCAGCAGCGTATCGCCAGGGAAAAACACTGAAGCTTTCTTT. Translated: CASSVSPGKNTEAFF.

Only one count was recorded for this clone. The chain combines TRBV5-1 with TRBJ2-2, with 12 bases that match TRBD2. Germline lookup yields CDR1 SGHRS and CDR2 YFSETQ. J gave up 0 bases and V 3 bases, and 3 bases lay outside the gene matches. The CDR3 is 17 amino acids. CDR3 DNA: TGCGCCAGCAGCTCACGACTAGCGGGAGCGAACACCGGGGAGCTGTTTTTT. This encodes CASSSRLAGANTGELFF.

This clone was observed once. The CDR3 sequence: CASFDGTGSYEQYF. In DNA form, the CDR3 reads TGTGCCAGCTTCGACGGGACAGGGTCGTACGAGCAGTACTTC. This sequence joins TRBV28 and TRBJ2-7; 9 bases line up with TRBD1. Germline V gene data show CDR1 as MDHEN and CDR2 as SYDVKM. Losses at the gene ends were 8 bases for V and 4 bases for J; bases not matched to a gene: 9. The CDR3 loop spans 14 amino acids.

V is TRBV14 and J is TRBJ1-2, with D possibly TRBD1 on 5 matching bases. V lost 3 bases, J lost 3 bases, and 11 bases lay in between. CDR3 length: 14 amino acids. CDR1 is SGHDN and CDR2 is FVKESK in the germline V gene. The CDR3 protein is CASSHPEGHYGYTF. The CDR3 DNA reads TGTGCCAGCAGCCATCCGGAGGGGCACTATGGCTACACCTTC.

This chain joins TRBV5-1 and TRBJ2-1; tentatively, D is TRBD2 (6 bases). Trimming removed 6 bases from V and 3 bases from J, with 22 bases in between. Germline V gene lookup returns CDR1 SGHRS and CDR2 YFSETQ. The CDR3 is 17 amino acids. CDR3 sequence reads: CASTPRPQPGDYNEQFF. Here the CDR3 DNA reads TGCGCCAGCACCCCTCGCCCCCAACCGGGAGACTACAATGAGCAGTTCTTC.

The sample holds one count of this clone. V is TRBV28 and J is TRBJ2-1, with 8 positions matching TRBD1. The CDR3 is 15 amino acids. J lost 3 bases, V lost 7 bases, and 8 bases had no gene match. Germline loops: CDR1 MDHEN, CDR2 SYDVKM. The CDR3 bases are TGTGCCAGCATCTCAGGGACAGGAAACTACAATGAGCAGTTCTTC. This codes for CASISGTGNYNEQFF.

This chain connects TRBV6-5 to TRBJ1-1; D might be TRBD1 (5 bases). The CDR3 has 13 amino acids. CDR1 and CDR2 from the germline V gene are MNHEY and SVGAGI. V dropped 4 bases and J dropped 0 bases, with 6 bases sitting between them. CDR3 in DNA: TGTGCCAGCAGTTGGGGCCTGAACACTGAAGCTTTCTTT. Amino acid sequence: CASSWGLNTEAFF.

The chain links TRBV28 to TRBJ2-1; TRBD2 agrees at 9 bases. This CDR3 has 18 residues. V dropped 4 bases and J dropped 2; count of bases not matched to a gene: 12. Germline-derived CDR1 and CDR2 are MDHEN and SYDVKM. The CDR3: CASSSPMVAGVTYNEQFF. The CDR3, as DNA: TGTGCCAGCAGTTCTCCGATGGTAGCGGGAGTCACCTACAATGAGCAGTTCTTC.

The chain uses TRBV7-3 and TRBJ1-1; 7 bases map to TRBD1. The length of the CDR3 is 14 residues. Germline V gene sequence: CDR1 SGHTA, CDR2 FQGTGA. V shed 5 bases and J 0 bases; nucleotides not matched to a gene: 3. The CDR3 sequence is CASSLDRVNTEAFF. Written as DNA, the CDR3 is TGTGCCAGCAGCCTTGACAGGGTGAACACTGAAGCTTTCTTT.

The V gene is TRBV7-4, the J gene TRBJ2-7; TRBD1 agrees at 9 bases. Trimming took 5 bases from V and 4 from J; bases not matched to a gene: 9. Germline values: CDR1 SGHVT, CDR2 SQSDAQ. The CDR3 is 15 residues long. CDR3 sequence: CASSPPTGGIYEQYF. The CDR3 bases are TGTGCCAGCAGCCCCCCCACAGGGGGCATTTACGAGCAGTACTTC.

This clone was counted a single time. The V and J genes are TRBV21-1 and TRBJ2-5; TRBD1, the table's D call, lacks a check against the DNA. TRBV21-1 is shown as a pseudogene. The CDR3 covers 15 residues. The CDR3 sequence is CASSRETFEQETQYF. DNA for the CDR3: TGTGCCAGCAGCAGAGAGACATTCGAACAAGAGACCCAGTACTTC.

The gene calls are TRBV7-9 and TRBJ2-1, with a weak D call TRBD2 (5 bases). Trimming cost V 6 bases and J 7 bases, with 13 bases left between them. The CDR3 totals 13 residues. The germline V gene has CDR1 SEHNR and CDR2 FQNEAQ (reference sequence). The CDR3 nucleotides are TGTGCCAGCAGTTCCCCTAGCCAAAATGAGCAGTTCTTC. Its protein product is CASSSPSQNEQFF.

This chain connects TRBV28 to TRBJ1-3; D call uncertain. The germline V gene has CDR1 MDHEN and CDR2 SYDVKM. The CDR3 length is 15 residues. The ends were cut back, 6 bases at V and 0 bases at J, with 12 bases in the middle. CDR3 amino acids: CASSPGGASGNTIYF. CDR3 nucleotide sequence: TGTGCCAGCAGCCCCGGTGGAGCCTCTGGAAACACCATATATTTT.